These T cell receptor beta chains were read from a single sample in a study of T cells after yellow fever vaccination. Via MiXCR, TCRdb re-called the 5' RACE reads, giving one row per CDR3 protein. The sample records roughly 190,000 distinct CDR3 sequences, approximately 10% being singletons. This specimen was CD8+ T cells sorted from PBMCs, taken 15 days after the yellow fever booster vaccination. These receptors all stem from a man between 18 and 35 years old who received the YFV17D yellow fever vaccine. Both conserved end residues are part of each CDR3. A D gene is named only where the DNA matches it firmly. Clone sizes are given selectively: once, few, many, or a class where the clone is expanded.

size: -; D: TRBD1; V: TRBV5-1; J: TRBJ1-4; CDR3: CASSPLGTGDEKLFF; DNA: TGCGCCAGCAGCCCCCTGGGGACAGGGGATGAAAAACTGTTTTTT
size: few; D: -; V: TRBV6-2/TRBV6-3; J: TRBJ2-2; CDR3: CASSHGGNTGELFF; DNA: TGTGCCAGCAGTCACGGGGGTAACACCGGGGAGCTGTTTTTT
size: few; D: TRBD2; V: TRBV7-2; J: TRBJ2-3; CDR3: CASGLAEPTDTQYF; DNA: TGTGCCAGCGGGCTAGCGGAACCCACAGATACGCAGTATTTT
size: many; D: -; V: TRBV4-3; J: TRBJ2-5; CDR3: CASSQAWQGRVQETQYF; DNA: TGCGCCAGCAGCCAAGCATGGCAGGGTCGGGTCCAAGAGACCCAGTACTTC
size: many; D: -; V: TRBV7-8; J: TRBJ2-1; CDR3: CASSLAVWGPNEQFF; DNA: TGTGCCAGCAGCTTAGCGGTTTGGGGGCCGAATGAGCAGTTCTTC
size: many; D: -; V: TRBV4-3; J: TRBJ1-5; CDR3: CASSGLLNQPQHF; DNA: TGCGCCAGCAGCGGCCTCCTCAATCAGCCCCAGCATTTT
size: many; D: -; V: TRBV2; J: TRBJ1-1; CDR3: CASNRADTEAFF; DNA: TGTGCCAGCAATAGAGCCGACACTGAAGCTTTCTTT
size: few; D: -; V: TRBV10-3; J: TRBJ2-1; CDR3: CAIGWGEYNEQFF; DNA: TGTGCCATCGGGTGGGGGGAATACAATGAGCAGTTCTTC
size: few; D: -; V: TRBV4-3; J: TRBJ1-2; CDR3: CASSQDGLGDGYTF; DNA: TGCGCCAGCAGTCAAGATGGTTTAGGGGACGGCTACACCTTC
size: -; D: -; V: TRBV7-9; J: TRBJ1-5; CDR3: CASSYDEMSQHF; DNA: TGTGCCAGCAGTTACGACGAGATGTCCCAGCATTTT
size: -; D: TRBD2; V: TRBV12-3/TRBV12-4; J: TRBJ2-3; CDR3: CASSGGAGDPDTQYF; DNA: TGTGCCAGCAGCGGAGGAGCGGGGGATCCAGATACGCAGTATTTT
size: -; D: TRBD2; V: TRBV3-1; J: TRBJ2-2; CDR3: CASSQGSGYSASGVTGELFF; DNA: TGTGCCAGCAGCCAAGGGTCAGGATACTCTGCTAGCGGGGTTACCGGGGAGCTGTTTTTT
size: -; D: TRBD1; V: TRBV6-6; J: TRBJ1-1; CDR3: CASSYSRQGTNTEAFF; DNA: TGTGCCAGCAGTTACTCGAGACAGGGGACTAACACTGAAGCTTTCTTT
size: few; D: -; V: TRBV12-5; J: TRBJ2-1; CDR3: CASGLSSYNEQFF; DNA: TGTGCTAGTGGTTTGAGCTCCTACAATGAGCAGTTCTTC
size: few; D: -; V: TRBV11-2; J: TRBJ2-7; CDR3: CASSLVYRTYEQYF; DNA: TGTGCCAGCAGCTTAGTCTACAGGACCTACGAGCAGTACTTC
size: -; D: -; V: TRBV6-2/TRBV6-3; J: TRBJ2-3; CDR3: CASSWTATDTQYF; DNA: TGTGCCAGCAGCTGGACAGCAACAGATACGCAGTATTTT
size: few; D: -; V: TRBV27; J: TRBJ1-6; CDR3: CASSLSSVSYNSPLHF; DNA: TGTGCCAGCAGTTTATCGTCGGTCTCCTATAATTCACCCCTCCACTTT
size: few; D: -; V: TRBV29-1; J: TRBJ2-3; CDR3: CSAFADSDTQYF; DNA: TGCAGCGCTTTTGCGGATTCAGATACGCAGTATTTT
size: many; D: -; V: TRBV29-1; J: TRBJ2-5; CDR3: CSVEEQGKETQYF; DNA: TGCAGCGTTGAAGAACAGGGAAAAGAGACCCAGTACTTC
size: many; D: TRBD1; V: TRBV12-3/TRBV12-4; J: TRBJ1-2; CDR3: CASSPSGGGNGYTF; DNA: TGTGCCAGCAGTCCCTCAGGGGGTGGGAATGGCTACACCTTC
size: -; D: -; V: TRBV6-2/TRBV6-3; J: TRBJ2-2; CDR3: CASRRDPSANTGELFF; DNA: TGTGCCAGCCGGCGGGATCCTAGCGCGAACACCGGGGAGCTGTTTTTT
size: -; D: -; V: TRBV12-3/TRBV12-4; J: TRBJ2-1; CDR3: CASSSPARYNEQFF; DNA: TGTGCCAGCAGTTCCCCCGCTAGATACAATGAGCAGTTCTTC
size: -; D: -; V: TRBV4-3; J: TRBJ1-1; CDR3: CASSQTGWTEAFF; DNA: TGCGCCAGCAGCCAAACAGGGTGGACTGAAGCTTTCTTT
size: -; D: -; V: TRBV25-1; J: TRBJ1-2; CDR3: CASSPAAPGDGYTF; DNA: TGTGCCAGCAGCCCCGCAGCTCCGGGGGATGGCTACACCTTC
size: -; D: -; V: TRBV7-9; J: TRBJ2-1; CDR3: CASSSKGGGPWGYNEQFF; DNA: TGTGCCAGCAGCTCTAAGGGAGGGGGACCGTGGGGGTACAATGAGCAGTTCTTC
size: few; D: -; V: TRBV4-1; J: TRBJ2-7; CDR3: CASSPNRMGRDEQYF; DNA: TGCGCCAGCAGCCCCAACAGGATGGGCAGGGATGAGCAGTACTTC
size: -; D: -; V: TRBV11-3; J: TRBJ1-1; CDR3: CASSYRGGNTEAFF; DNA: TGTGCCAGCAGCTACCGAGGGGGGAACACTGAAGCTTTCTTT
size: -; D: TRBD1; V: TRBV7-6; J: TRBJ1-5; CDR3: CASSGDRGRNQPQHF; DNA: TGTGCCAGCAGCGGGGACAGGGGGAGAAATCAGCCCCAGCATTTT
size: -; D: TRBD2; V: TRBV2; J: TRBJ2-3; CDR3: CASSAWTRSTDTQYF; DNA: TGTGCCAGCAGTGCATGGACTAGAAGCACAGATACGCAGTATTTT
size: few; D: -; V: TRBV24-1; J: TRBJ1-2; CDR3: CATRDPDDGYTF; DNA: TGTGCCACCAGAGACCCTGACGATGGCTACACCTTC
size: many; D: -; V: TRBV9; J: TRBJ2-2; CDR3: CASSVGTGELFF; DNA: TGTGCCAGCAGCGTAGGCACCGGGGAGCTGTTTTTT
size: -; D: -; V: TRBV10-3; J: TRBJ1-6; CDR3: CAISETGSSYNSPLHF; DNA: TGTGCCATCAGTGAAACAGGGAGCTCCTATAATTCACCCCTCCACTTT
size: few; D: -; V: TRBV5-4; J: TRBJ2-7; CDR3: CASSQGLSYEQYF; DNA: TGTGCCAGCAGCCAGGGACTCTCTTACGAGCAGTACTTC
size: few; D: -; V: TRBV7-9; J: TRBJ1-1; CDR3: CASSLVPEAFF; DNA: TGTGCCAGCAGCTTAGTCCCAGAGGCTTTCTTT
size: many; D: TRBD1; V: TRBV3-1; J: TRBJ2-5; CDR3: CASSQTGDLQETQYF; DNA: TGTGCCAGCAGCCAAACAGGGGACCTCCAAGAGACCCAGTACTTC
size: -; D: -; V: TRBV6-5; J: TRBJ2-1; CDR3: CASSYSPMSSYNEQFF; DNA: TGTGCCAGCAGTTATTCACCGATGAGCTCCTACAATGAGCAGTTCTTC
size: few; D: TRBD1; V: TRBV18; J: TRBJ2-7; CDR3: CASSSTDRVTGYEQYF; DNA: TGTGCCAGCTCATCGACGGACAGGGTAACGGGCTACGAGCAGTACTTC
size: few; D: -; V: TRBV21-1; J: TRBJ2-2; CDR3: CASSKEQGNTGELFF; DNA: TGTGCCAGCAGCAAAGAACAGGGAAACACCGGGGAGCTGTTTTTT
size: many; D: TRBD1; V: TRBV27; J: TRBJ2-4; CDR3: CASSSPAEGAYIQYF; DNA: TGTGCCAGCAGTTCTCCCGCAGAGGGGGCTTACATTCAGTACTTC
size: many; D: TRBD1; V: TRBV6-5; J: TRBJ2-5; CDR3: CASSYGTGWETQYF; DNA: TGTGCCAGCAGTTACGGGACAGGATGGGAGACCCAGTACTTC
size: -; D: TRBD2; V: TRBV27; J: TRBJ2-1; CDR3: CASTTSFSGGTANEQFF; DNA: TGTGCCAGCACAACATCCTTTAGCGGGGGGACCGCCAATGAGCAGTTCTTC
size: few; D: -; V: TRBV12-3/TRBV12-4; J: TRBJ2-1; CDR3: CASSSIGVGNNEQFF; DNA: TGTGCCAGCAGTTCAATAGGGGTGGGGAACAATGAGCAGTTCTTC
size: -; D: TRBD1; V: TRBV6-2/TRBV6-3; J: TRBJ1-2; CDR3: CASSYRTGDYTGYTF; DNA: TGTGCCAGCAGTTACCGCACAGGGGACTATACGGGCTACACCTTC
size: few; D: -; V: TRBV7-9; J: TRBJ1-5; CDR3: CASSLVGPNQPQHF; DNA: TGTGCCAGCAGCTTAGTCGGGCCCAATCAGCCCCAGCATTTT
size: -; D: -; V: TRBV29-1; J: TRBJ1-2; CDR3: CSVELTDHGYTF; DNA: TGCAGCGTTGAACTGACAGATCATGGCTACACCTTC
size: -; D: -; V: TRBV7-9; J: TRBJ2-3; CDR3: CASSLGASVGTDTQYF; DNA: TGTGCCAGCAGCTTAGGGGCTAGCGTGGGCACAGATACGCAGTATTTT
size: few; D: -; V: TRBV6-1; J: TRBJ2-5; CDR3: CASSEIPGTGPETQYF; DNA: TGTGCCAGCAGCGAAATCCCCGGGACGGGACCGGAGACCCAGTACTTC
size: -; D: -; V: TRBV28; J: TRBJ2-3; CDR3: CASRRSGPSTDTQYF; DNA: TGTGCCAGCAGACGTAGCGGACCTAGCACAGATACGCAGTATTTT
size: -; D: -; V: TRBV6-1; J: TRBJ1-5; CDR3: CASRQQGRGWQPQHF; DNA: TGTGCCAGCAGGCAGCAAGGTCGGGGATGGCAGCCCCAGCATTTT
size: -; D: -; V: TRBV6-2/TRBV6-3; J: TRBJ2-5; CDR3: CASSHQASAQETQYF; DNA: TGTGCCAGCAGCCACCAGGCTAGTGCTCAAGAGACCCAGTACTTC